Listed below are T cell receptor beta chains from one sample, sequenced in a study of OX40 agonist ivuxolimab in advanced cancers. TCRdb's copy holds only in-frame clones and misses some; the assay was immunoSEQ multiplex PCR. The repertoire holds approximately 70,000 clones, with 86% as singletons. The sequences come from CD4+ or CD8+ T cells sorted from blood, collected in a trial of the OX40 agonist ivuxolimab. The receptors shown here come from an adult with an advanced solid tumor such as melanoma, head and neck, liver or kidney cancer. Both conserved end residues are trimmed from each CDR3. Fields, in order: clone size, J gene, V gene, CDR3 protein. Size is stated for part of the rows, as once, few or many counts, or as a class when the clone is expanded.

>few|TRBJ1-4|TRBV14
ASSQSGRVLF
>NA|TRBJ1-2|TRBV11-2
ASSPVLNYGYT
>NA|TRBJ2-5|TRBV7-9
ASSNRGRETQY
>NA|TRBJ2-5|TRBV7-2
ASSIQGNRHETQY
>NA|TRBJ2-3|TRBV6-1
ASSLLAGGTDTQY
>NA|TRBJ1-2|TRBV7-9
ASSSQGRGGYT
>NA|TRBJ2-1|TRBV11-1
ASSIEPSGGTYNEQF
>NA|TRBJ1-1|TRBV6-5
ATLRTGGGNTEAF
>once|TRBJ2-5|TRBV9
ASSSDPVETQY
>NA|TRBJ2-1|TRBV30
AWRNTGRGEQF
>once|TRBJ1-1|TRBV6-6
ASSHTGGTEAF
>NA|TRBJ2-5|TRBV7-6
ASSLETGGLTQY
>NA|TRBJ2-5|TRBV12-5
ASGLGGRPGQETQY
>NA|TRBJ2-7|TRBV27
ASRGGQGLMYEQY
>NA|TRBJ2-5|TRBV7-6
ASSFYSGGQETQY
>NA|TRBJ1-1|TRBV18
ASSLTGTPHEAF
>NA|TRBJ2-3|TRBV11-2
ASRVLRGPMGHTDTQY
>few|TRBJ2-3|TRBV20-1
SAPLADTQY
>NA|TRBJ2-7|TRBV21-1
ASSPSPKRVSGEQY
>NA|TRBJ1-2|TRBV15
ATTRGGKDRDYGYT
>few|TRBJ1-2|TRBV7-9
ASSLTGLTYGYT
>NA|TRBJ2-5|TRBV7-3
ASSGGLAGGQETQY
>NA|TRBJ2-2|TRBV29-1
SVRRTNTGELF
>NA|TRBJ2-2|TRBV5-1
ASSAQGAETGELF
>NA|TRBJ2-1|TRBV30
AWSFSGGPYNEQF
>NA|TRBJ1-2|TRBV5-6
ASSSTGQRYRGSHGYT
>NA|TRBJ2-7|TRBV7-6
ASSLANAGIAYEQY
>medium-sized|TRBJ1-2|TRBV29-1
SVLQGRGGYT
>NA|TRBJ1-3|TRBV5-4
ASSQEPRWGNTIY
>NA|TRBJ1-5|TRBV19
ASSQDRESQPQH
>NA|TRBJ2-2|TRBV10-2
ASSGKASGGAGELF
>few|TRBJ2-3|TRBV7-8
ASSRRGSTAPDTQY
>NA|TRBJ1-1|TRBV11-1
ASSFRSGGNTEAF
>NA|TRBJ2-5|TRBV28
ASSLRETQY
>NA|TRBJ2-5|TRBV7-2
ASSADQGETQY
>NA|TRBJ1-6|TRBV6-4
ASTGRTNNSPLH
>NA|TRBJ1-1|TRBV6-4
ASRAGLNTEAF
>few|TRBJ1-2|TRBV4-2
ASSHQGYYFDGYT
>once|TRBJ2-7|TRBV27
ASSPGTSVSYEQY
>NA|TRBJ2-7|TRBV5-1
ASGRGSQYEQY